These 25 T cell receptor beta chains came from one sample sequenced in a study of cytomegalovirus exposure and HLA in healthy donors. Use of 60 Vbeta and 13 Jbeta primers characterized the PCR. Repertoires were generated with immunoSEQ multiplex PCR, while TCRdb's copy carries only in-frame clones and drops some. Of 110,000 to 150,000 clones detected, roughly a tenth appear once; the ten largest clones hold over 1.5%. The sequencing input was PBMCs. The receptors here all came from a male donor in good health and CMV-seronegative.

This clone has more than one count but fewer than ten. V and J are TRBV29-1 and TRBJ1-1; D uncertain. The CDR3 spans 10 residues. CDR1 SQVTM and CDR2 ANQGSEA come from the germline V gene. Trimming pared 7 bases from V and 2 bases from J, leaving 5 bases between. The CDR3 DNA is TGCAGCGCCCAAAACACTGAAGCTTTCTTT. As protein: CSAQNTEAFF.

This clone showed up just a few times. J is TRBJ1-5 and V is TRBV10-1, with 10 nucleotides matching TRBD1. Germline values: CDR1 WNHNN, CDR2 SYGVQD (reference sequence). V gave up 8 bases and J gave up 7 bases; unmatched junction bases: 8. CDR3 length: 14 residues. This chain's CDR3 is CASLDRGRSQPQHF. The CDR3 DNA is TGCGCCAGCCTCGACAGGGGGCGCTCCCAGCCCCAGCATTTT.

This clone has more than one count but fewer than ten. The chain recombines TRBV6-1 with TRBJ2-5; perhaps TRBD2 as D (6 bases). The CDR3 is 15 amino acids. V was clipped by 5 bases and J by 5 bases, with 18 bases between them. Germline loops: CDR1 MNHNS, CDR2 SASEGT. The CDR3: CASSPARGIWETQYF. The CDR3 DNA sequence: TGTGCCAGCAGTCCCGCGCGCGGGATCTGGGAGACCCAGTACTTC.

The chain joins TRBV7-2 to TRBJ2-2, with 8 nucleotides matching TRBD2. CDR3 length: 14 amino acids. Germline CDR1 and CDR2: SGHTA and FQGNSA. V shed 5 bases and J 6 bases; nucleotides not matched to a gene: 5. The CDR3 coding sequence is TGTGCCAGCAGCCGGACTAGCAGTCCCGGGGAGCTGTTTTTT. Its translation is CASSRTSSPGELFF.

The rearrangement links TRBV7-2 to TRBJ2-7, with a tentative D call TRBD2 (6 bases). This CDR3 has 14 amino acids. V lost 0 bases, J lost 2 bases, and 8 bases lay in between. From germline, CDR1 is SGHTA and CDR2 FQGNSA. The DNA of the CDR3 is TGTGCCAGCAGCTTAGCGGGAGGTCCCTACGAGCAGTACTTC. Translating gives CASSLAGGPYEQYF.

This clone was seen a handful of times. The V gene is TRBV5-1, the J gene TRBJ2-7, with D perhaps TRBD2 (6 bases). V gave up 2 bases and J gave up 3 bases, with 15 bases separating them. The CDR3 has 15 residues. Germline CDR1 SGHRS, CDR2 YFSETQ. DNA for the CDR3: TGCGCCAGCAGCTTCGGGAGCCCGGCAGGCTACGAGCAGTACTTC. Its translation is CASSFGSPAGYEQYF.

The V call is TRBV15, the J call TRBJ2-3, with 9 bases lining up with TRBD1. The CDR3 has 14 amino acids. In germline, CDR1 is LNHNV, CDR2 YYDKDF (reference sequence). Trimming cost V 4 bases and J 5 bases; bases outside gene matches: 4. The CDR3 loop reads CATSNRGQGDTQYF. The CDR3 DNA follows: TGTGCCACCAGCAACAGGGGGCAGGGAGATACGCAGTATTTT.

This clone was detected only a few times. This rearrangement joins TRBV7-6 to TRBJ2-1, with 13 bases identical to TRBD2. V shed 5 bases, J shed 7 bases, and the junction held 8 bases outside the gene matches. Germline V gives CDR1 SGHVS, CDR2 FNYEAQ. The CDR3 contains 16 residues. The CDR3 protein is CASSPGLAGATNEQFF. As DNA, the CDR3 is TGTGCCAGCAGCCCTGGACTAGCGGGGGCGACGAATGAGCAGTTCTTC.

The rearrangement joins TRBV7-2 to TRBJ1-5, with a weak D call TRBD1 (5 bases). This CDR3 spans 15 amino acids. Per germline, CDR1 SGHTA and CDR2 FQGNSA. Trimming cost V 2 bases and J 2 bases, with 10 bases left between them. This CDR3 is CASSLSGYGNQPQHF. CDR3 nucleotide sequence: TGTGCCAGCAGCTTATCAGGGTATGGCAATCAGCCCCAGCATTTT.

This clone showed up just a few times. CDR3 nucleotides: TGTGCCAGCAGTTTCCCCCGGGACAGGGTCCTTCACGGGAGCGAGCAGTACTTC. It encodes CASSFPRDRVLHGSEQYF. The V and J genes are TRBV28 and TRBJ2-7; 9 nucleotides match TRBD1. With 3 bases clipped from V and 6 bases from J, the junction kept 18 bases outside the gene matches. Per the germline V gene, CDR1 is MDHEN and CDR2 is SYDVKM. This CDR3 spans 18 amino acids.

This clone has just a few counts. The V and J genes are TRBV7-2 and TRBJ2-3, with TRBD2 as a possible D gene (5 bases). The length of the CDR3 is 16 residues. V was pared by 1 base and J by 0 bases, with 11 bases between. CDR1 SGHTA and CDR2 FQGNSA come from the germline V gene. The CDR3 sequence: CASSLGYGGSTDTQYF. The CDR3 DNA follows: TGTGCCAGCAGCTTAGGGTACGGAGGTAGCACAGATACGCAGTATTTT.

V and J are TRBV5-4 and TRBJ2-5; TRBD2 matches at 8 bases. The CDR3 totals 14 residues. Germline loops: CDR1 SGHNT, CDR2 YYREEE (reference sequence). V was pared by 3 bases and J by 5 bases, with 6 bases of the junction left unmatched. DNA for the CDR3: TGTGCCAGCAGCTCGGCGGGGGGCGGGGAGACCCAGTACTTC. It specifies CASSSAGGGETQYF.

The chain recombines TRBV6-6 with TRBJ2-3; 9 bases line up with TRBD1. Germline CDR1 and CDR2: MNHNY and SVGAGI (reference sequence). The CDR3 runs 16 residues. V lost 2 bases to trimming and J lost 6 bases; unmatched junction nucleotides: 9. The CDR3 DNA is TGTGCCAGCAGTTACATCGGGACAGGGCATGCGGATACGCAGTATTTT. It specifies CASSYIGTGHADTQYF.

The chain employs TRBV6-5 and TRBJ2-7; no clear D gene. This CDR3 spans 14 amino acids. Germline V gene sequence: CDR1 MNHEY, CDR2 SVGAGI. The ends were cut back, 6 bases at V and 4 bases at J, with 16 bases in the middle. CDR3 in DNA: TGTGCCAGCAGCTCCACGAGGAAGGCTTACGAGCAGTACTTC. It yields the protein CASSSTRKAYEQYF.

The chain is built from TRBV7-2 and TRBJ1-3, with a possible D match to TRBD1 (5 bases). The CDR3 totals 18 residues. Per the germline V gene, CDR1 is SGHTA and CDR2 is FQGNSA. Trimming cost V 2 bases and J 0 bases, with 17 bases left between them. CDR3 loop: CASSLQGAGRGSGNTIYF. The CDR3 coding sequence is TGTGCCAGCAGCTTACAGGGTGCCGGTAGGGGCTCTGGAAACACCATATATTTT.

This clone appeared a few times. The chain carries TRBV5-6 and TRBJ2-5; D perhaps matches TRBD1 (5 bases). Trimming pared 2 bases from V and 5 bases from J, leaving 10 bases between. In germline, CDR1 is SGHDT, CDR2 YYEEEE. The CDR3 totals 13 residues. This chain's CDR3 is CASSFGRAETQYF. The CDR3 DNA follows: TGTGCCAGCAGCTTCGGCAGGGCGGAGACCCAGTACTTC.

Written as DNA, the CDR3 is TGCGCCAGCAGCTTGGGGCTTGGGGCCAACTATGGCTACACCTTC. It is translated as CASSLGLGANYGYTF. This chain joins TRBV5-1 and TRBJ1-2, with a tentative D call TRBD1 (5 bases). The V end lost 0 bases, the J end lost 2 bases, and 11 bases lay between the germline ends. The germline V gene encodes CDR1 SGHRS and CDR2 YFSETQ. CDR3 size: 15 residues.

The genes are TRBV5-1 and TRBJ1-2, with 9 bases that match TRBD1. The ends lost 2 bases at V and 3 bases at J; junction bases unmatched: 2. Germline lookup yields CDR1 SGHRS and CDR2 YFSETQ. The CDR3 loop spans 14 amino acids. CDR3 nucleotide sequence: TGCGCCAGCAGCTTTACAGGGGGCGACTATGGCTACACCTTC. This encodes CASSFTGGDYGYTF.

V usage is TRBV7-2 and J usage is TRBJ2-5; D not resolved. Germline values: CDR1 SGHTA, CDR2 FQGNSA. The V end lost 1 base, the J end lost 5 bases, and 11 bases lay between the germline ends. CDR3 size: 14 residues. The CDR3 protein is CASSLGLLGETQYF. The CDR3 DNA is TGTGCCAGCAGCTTAGGGCTCCTCGGGGAGACCCAGTACTTC.

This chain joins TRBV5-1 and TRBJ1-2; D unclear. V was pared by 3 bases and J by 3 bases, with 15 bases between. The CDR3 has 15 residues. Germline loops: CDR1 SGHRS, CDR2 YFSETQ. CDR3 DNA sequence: TGCGCCAGCAGCTCGGACTTATTGGGCGACTATGGCTACACCTTC. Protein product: CASSSDLLGDYGYTF.

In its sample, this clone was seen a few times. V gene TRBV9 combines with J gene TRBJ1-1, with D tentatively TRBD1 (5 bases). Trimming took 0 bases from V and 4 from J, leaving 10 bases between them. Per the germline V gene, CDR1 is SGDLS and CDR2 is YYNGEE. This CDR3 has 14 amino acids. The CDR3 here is CASSVVEGATEAFF. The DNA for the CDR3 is TGTGCCAGCAGCGTAGTCGAAGGGGCCACTGAAGCTTTCTTT.

CDR3: CASSSTSGGATDTQYF. The DNA of the CDR3 is TGTGCCAGCAGCTCCACTAGCGGGGGGGCAACAGATACGCAGTATTTT. This sequence joins TRBV11-2 and TRBJ2-3; the match to TRBD2 covers 13 bases. V shed 4 bases and J 3 bases; nucleotides not matched to a gene: 4. Germline CDR1 SGHAT, CDR2 FQNNGV. This CDR3 has 16 amino acids.

Here the CDR3 reads CASSLTPGVGGYTF. In DNA form, the CDR3 reads TGTGCCAGCAGCTTAACACCGGGGGTGGGGGGCTACACCTTC. The chain carries TRBV7-3 and TRBJ1-2, with D perhaps matching TRBD1 (5 bases). The germline V gene has CDR1 SGHTA and CDR2 FQGTGA. With 0 bases removed from V and 8 bases from J, the gap between germline ends came to 13 bases. The CDR3 is 14 amino acids.

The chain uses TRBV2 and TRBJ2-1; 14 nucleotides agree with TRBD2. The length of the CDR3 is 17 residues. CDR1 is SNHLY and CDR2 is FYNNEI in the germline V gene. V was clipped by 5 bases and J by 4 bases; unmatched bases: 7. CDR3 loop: CASSLPGLAGEYNEQFF. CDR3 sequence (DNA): TGTGCCAGCAGTCTTCCGGGACTAGCGGGAGAGTACAATGAGCAGTTCTTC.

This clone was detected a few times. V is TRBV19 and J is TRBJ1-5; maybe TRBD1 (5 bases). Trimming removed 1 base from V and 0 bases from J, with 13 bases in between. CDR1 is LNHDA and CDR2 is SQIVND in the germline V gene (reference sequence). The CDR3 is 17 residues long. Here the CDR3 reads CASSIVSGRYSNQPQHF. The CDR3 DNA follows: TGTGCCAGTAGTATAGTCTCAGGGCGCTATAGCAATCAGCCCCAGCATTTT. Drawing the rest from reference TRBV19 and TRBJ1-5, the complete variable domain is DGGITQSPKYLFRKEGQNVTLSCEQNLNHDAMYWYRQDPGQGLRLIYYSQIVNDFQKGDIAEGYSVSREKKESFPLTVTSAQKNPTAFYLCASSIVSGRYSNQPQHFGDGTRLSIL.